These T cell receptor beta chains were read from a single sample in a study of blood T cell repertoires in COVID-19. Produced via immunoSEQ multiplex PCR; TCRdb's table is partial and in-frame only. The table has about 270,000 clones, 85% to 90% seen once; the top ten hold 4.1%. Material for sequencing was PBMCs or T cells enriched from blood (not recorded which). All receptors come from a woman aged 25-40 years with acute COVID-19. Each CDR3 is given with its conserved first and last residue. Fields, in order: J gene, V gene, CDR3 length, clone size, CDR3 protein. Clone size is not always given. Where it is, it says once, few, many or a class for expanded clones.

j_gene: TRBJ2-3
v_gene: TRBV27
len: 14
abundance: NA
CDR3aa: CASTGTGETDTQYF

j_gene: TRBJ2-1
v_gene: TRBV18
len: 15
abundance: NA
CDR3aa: CASSTRDRGYNEQFF

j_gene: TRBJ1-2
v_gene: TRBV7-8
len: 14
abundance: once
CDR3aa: CASSLENRENGYTF

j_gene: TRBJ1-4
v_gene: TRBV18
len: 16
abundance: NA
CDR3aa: CASSPYSAEVSEKLFF

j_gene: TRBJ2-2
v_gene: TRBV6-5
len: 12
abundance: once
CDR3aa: CASKQGTGELFF

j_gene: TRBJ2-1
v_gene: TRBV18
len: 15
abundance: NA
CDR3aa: CASSTTAGDNNEQFF

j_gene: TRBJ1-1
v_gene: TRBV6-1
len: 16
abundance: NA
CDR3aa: CASSEPGTGTDTEAFF

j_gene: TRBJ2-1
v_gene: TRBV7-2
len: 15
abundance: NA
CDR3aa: CASTISAYSYNEQFF

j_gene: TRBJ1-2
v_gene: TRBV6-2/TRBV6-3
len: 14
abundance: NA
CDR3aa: CASSYSDRAYGYTF

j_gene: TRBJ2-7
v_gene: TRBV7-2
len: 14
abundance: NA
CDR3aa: CASSSLEKNWEQYF

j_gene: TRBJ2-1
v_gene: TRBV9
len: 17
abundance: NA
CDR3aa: CASSPRSGRENYNEQFF

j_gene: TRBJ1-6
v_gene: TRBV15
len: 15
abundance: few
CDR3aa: CATTQFTHRDSPLHF

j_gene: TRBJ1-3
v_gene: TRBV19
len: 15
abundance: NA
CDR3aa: CASSIGQVLGNTIYF

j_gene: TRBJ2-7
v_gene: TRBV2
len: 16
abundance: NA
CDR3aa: CASSQPLEGPIYEQYF

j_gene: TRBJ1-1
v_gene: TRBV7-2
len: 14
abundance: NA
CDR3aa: CASSFRGGRTEAFF

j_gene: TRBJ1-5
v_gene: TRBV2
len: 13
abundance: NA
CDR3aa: CASSRQGNQPQHF

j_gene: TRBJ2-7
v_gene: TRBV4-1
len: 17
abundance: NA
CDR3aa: CASSQSPGLAAPYEQYF

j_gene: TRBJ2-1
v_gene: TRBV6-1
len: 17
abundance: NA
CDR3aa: CASSAAPGTLTYNEQFF

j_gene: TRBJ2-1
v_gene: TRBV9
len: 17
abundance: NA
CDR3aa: CASSVAGGAGGVNEQFF

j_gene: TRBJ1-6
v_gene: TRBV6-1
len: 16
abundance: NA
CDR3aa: CASSDSWTGENSPLHF

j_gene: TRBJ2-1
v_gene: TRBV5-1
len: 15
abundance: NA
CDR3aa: CASSLGLEGVDEQFF

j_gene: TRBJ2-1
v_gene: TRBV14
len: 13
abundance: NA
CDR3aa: CASSQVSDRGQFF

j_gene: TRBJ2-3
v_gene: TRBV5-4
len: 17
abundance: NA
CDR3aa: CASSYWTGTGGSDTQYF

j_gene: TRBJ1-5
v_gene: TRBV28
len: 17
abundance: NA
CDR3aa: CASSLPGIIMGNQPQHF

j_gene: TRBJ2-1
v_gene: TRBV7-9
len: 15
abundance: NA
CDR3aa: CASSITSGNINEQFF

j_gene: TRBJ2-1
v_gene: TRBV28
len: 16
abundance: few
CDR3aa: CASSLTSGSSYNEQFF

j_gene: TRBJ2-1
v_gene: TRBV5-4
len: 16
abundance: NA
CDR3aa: CASSSKSSGPYNEQFF

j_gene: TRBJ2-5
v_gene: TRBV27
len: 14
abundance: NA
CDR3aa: CASSLQSSGETQYF

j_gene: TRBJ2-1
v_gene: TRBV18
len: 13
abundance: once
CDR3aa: CASSPISDNEQFF

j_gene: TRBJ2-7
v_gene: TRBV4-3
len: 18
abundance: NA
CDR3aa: CASSQGQVGVPTIYEQYF

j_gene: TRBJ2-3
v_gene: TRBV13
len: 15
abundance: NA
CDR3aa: CASSSSGRAANTQYF

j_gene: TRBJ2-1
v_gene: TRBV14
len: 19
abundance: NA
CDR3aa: CASSQDPTPGGGSYNEQFF

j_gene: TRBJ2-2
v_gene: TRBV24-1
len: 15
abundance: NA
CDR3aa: CATSDFSGNTGELFF

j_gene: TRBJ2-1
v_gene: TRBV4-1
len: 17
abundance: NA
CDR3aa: CASSQDGEMWSYNEQFF

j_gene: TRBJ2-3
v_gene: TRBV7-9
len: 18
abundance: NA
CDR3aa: CASSLPFLAGGWADTQYF

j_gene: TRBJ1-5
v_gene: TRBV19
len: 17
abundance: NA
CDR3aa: CASSSRQGGHGNQPQHF

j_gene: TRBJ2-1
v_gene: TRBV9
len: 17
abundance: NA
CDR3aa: CASSELGGSAPYNEQFF